This entry lists 13 T cell receptor beta chains sequenced from one sample in a study of blood T cell repertoires in COVID-19. The data were produced by immunoSEQ multiplex PCR, yet TCRdb's version contains in-frame clones alone and is incomplete. In the table there are 250,000 to 350,000 clones, around 90% of which are singletons. Sequencing was done on a sample of PBMCs or T cells enriched from blood (not recorded which). The receptor source for this set is a woman aged 18-35 years with acute COVID-19.

This clone was seen a single time. The V gene is TRBV11-3, the J gene TRBJ2-1; 12 nucleotides match TRBD2. Germline V lookup: CDR1 SGHNT, CDR2 YENEEA. This CDR3 comprises 19 residues. V shed 1 base and J 8 bases; nucleotides not matched to a gene: 15. CDR3 protein: CASSLGRVRASGRGDEQFF. For the CDR3, the DNA is TGTGCCAGCAGCTTAGGGCGGGTCAGGGCTAGCGGGAGGGGCGATGAGCAGTTCTTC. Together with reference TRBV11-3 and TRBJ2-1, the CDR3 gives the full variable domain: EAGVVQSPRYKIIEKKQPVAFWCNPISGHNTLYWYLQNLGQGPELLIRYENEEAVDDSQLPKDRFSAERLKGVDSTLKIQPAELGDSAVYLCASSLGRVRASGRGDEQFFGPGTRLTVL.

This clone was counted a single time. The chain recombines TRBV2 with TRBJ1-1; 8 bases are shared with TRBD1. After removal of 1 base from V and 7 bases from J, the junction contained 8 bases not matched to a gene. Germline V lookup: CDR1 SNHLY, CDR2 FYNNEI. The CDR3 loop spans 15 amino acids. Written as DNA, the CDR3 is TGTGCCAGCAGTGAAGTGACAGGGGTTCTCCTTGAAGCTTTCTTT. As protein: CASSEVTGVLLEAFF.

This chain joins TRBV11-3 and TRBJ2-2, with 8 bases that match TRBD1. J was trimmed by 0 bases and V by 4 bases; bases with no gene match: 1. The CDR3 spans 15 residues. CDR1 SGHNT and CDR2 YENEEA come from the germline V gene. CDR3 sequence (DNA): TGTGCCAGCAGCTCACAGGGGGCGAACACCGGGGAGCTGTTTTTT. It codes for CASSSQGANTGELFF.

CDR3 nucleotides: TGTGCCAGCAGTCCGATACAGGGGAGAGAGACCCAGTACTTC. Translating it yields CASSPIQGRETQYF. This chain links TRBV27 with TRBJ2-5, with 7 bases that match TRBD1. The CDR3 runs to 14 residues. After removal of 5 bases from V and 4 bases from J, the junction contained 7 bases not matched to a gene. Germline V gene lookup returns CDR1 MNHEY and CDR2 SMNVEV (reference sequence).

CDR3 nucleotide sequence: TGTGCCATCAGTTCTCCGACGGAGGGGAACACTGAAGCTTTCTTT. Amino acids: CAISSPTEGNTEAFF. The chain joins TRBV10-3 to TRBJ1-1; D call uncertain. The CDR3 is 15 amino acids. The germline V gene has CDR1 ENHRY and CDR2 SYGVKD. V was pared by 5 bases and J by 1 base, with 14 bases between.

This clone was seen only a few times. The rearrangement links TRBV6-2 or TRBV6-3 to TRBJ2-2, with TRBD1 matching over 8 bases. CDR3 size: 15 residues. Germline-derived CDR1 and CDR2 are MNHEY and SVGEGT. V lost 2 bases and J lost 8; bases outside the gene matches: 7. CDR3 residues: CASSYPPGGGGELFF. The CDR3 region has the DNA TGTGCCAGCAGTTACCCACCAGGGGGCGGAGGGGAGCTGTTTTTT.

The chain employs TRBV19 and TRBJ1-1; D may be TRBD1 (6 bases). The CDR3 is 15 amino acids. The V gene's germline CDR1 is LNHDA and CDR2 SQIVND (reference sequence). V gave up 7 bases and J gave up 1 base, with 16 bases separating them. The CDR3 bases are TGTGCCAGTACCTACGCACCGACAGGGAACACTGAAGCTTTCTTT. Protein: CASTYAPTGNTEAFF.

This chain links TRBV7-2 with TRBJ2-4; TRBD1 agrees at 7 bases. After removal of 5 bases from V and 0 bases from J, the junction contained 10 bases not matched to a gene. The CDR3 loop spans 17 amino acids. The germline V gene encodes CDR1 SGHTA and CDR2 FQGNSA. Written as DNA, the CDR3 is TGTGCCAGCAGCCAAGTACAGGGGCTTCTAGCCAAAAACATTCAGTACTTC. Translated: CASSQVQGLLAKNIQYF.

The CDR3 DNA reads as TGTGCCAGCAGCTTAGCAGTCGGGGTGCGGGTTGGACTTAGCACAGATACGCAGTATTTT. This encodes CASSLAVGVRVGLSTDTQYF. The J gene is TRBJ2-3, the V gene TRBV7-2, with D perhaps TRBD2 (5 bases). The CDR3 has 20 amino acids. Looked up from germline, CDR1 is SGHTA and CDR2 is FQGNSA. Trimming took 0 bases from V and 0 from J, leaving 22 bases between them.

The V call is TRBV4-1, the J call TRBJ2-7; a weak D match, TRBD2 (5 bases). The V end lost 0 bases, the J end lost 3 bases, and 15 bases lay between the germline ends. Germline loops: CDR1 MGHRA, CDR2 YSYEKL. This CDR3 region has 16 residues. The CDR3 DNA sequence: TGCGCCAGCAGCCAAGATAGCGTGGGGATAATCTACGAGCAGTACTTC. The encoded protein is CASSQDSVGIIYEQYF.

In this sample, this clone turned up once. The V and J genes are TRBV4-2 and TRBJ2-1, with TRBD1 identical over 8 bases. The germline CDR1 and CDR2 sequences are LGHNA and YNFKEQ. This CDR3 has 19 residues. With 0 bases clipped from V and 4 bases from J, the junction kept 14 bases outside the gene matches. Written as DNA, the CDR3 is TGTGCCAGCAGCCAAGATGCATCCTTTACAGGGGGAAGATACAATGAGCAGTTCTTC. This sequence encodes CASSQDASFTGGRYNEQFF.

This sequence joins TRBV30 and TRBJ2-1, with TRBD2 matching 9 bases. V was pared by 2 bases and J by 7 bases, with 12 bases of the junction left unmatched. The germline gives CDR1 GTSNPN, CDR2 SVGIG (reference sequence). The CDR3 is 16 amino acids. CDR3 coding DNA: TGTGCCTGGAGTTACGATAGGGCTAGCGGGAATAATGAGCAGTTCTTC. Encoded protein: CAWSYDRASGNNEQFF.

The chain carries TRBV13 and TRBJ2-7; 7 nucleotides line up with TRBD2. Germline trimming cut 2 bases from V and 7 bases from J; bases unmatched to any gene: 14. CDR1 is PRHDT, CDR2 FYEKMQ, per germline (reference sequence). The CDR3 runs 16 residues. The CDR3 sequence is CASSLRGGRVGEEQYF. Written as DNA, the CDR3 is TGTGCCAGCAGCTTACGTGGCGGGAGAGTCGGAGAAGAGCAGTACTTC. The full variable domain, in which reference TRBV13 and TRBJ2-7 provide the parts outside the CDR3, is AAGVIQSPRHLIKEKRETATLKCYPIPRHDTVYWYQQGPGQDPQFLISFYEKMQSDKGSIPDRFSAQQFSDYHSELNMSSLELGDSALYFCASSLRGGRVGEEQYFGPGTRLTVT.